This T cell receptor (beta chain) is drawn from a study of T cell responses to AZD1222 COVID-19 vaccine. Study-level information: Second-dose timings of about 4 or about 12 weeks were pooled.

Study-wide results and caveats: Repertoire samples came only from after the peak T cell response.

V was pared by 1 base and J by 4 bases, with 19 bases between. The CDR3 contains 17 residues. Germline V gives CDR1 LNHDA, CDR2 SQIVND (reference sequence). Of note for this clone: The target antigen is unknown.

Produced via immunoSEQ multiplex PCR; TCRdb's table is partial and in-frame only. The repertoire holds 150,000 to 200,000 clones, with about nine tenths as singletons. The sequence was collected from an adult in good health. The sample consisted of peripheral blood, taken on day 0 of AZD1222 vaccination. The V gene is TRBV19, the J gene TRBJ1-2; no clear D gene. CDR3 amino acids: CASSIAVYRISVYGYTF. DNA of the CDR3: TGTGCCAGTAGTATAGCTGTCTACAGAATCAGCGTCTATGGCTACACCTTC.